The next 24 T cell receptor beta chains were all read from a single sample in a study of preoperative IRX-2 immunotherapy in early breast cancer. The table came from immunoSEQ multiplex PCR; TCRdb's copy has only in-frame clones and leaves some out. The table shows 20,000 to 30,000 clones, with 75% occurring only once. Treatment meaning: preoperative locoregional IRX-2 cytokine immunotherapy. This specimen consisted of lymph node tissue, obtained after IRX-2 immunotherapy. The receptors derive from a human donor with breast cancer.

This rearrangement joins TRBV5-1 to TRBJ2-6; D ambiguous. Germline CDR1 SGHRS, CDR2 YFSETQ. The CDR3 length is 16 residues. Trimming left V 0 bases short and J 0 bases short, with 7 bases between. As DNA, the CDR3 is TGCGCCAGCAGCTTGGGTGCTGCCTCTGGGGCCAACGTCCTGACTTTC. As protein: CASSLGAASGANVLTF.

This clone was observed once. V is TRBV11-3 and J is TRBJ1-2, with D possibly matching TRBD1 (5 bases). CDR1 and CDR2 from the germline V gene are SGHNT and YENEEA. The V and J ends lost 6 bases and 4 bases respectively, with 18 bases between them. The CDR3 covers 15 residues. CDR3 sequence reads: CASSSQGSPGYGYTF. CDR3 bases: TGTGCCAGCAGTTCGCAGGGTTCCCCAGGCTATGGCTACACCTTC.

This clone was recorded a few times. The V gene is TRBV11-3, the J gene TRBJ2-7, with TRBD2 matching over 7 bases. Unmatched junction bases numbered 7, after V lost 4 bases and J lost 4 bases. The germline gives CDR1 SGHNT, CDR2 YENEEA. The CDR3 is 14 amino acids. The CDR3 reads CASSYRGSVYEQYF. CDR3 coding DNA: TGTGCCAGCAGCTACCGCGGGAGTGTTTACGAGCAGTACTTC. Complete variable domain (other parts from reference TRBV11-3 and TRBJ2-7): EAGVVQSPRYKIIEKKQPVAFWCNPISGHNTLYWYLQNLGQGPELLIRYENEEAVDDSQLPKDRFSAERLKGVDSTLKIQPAELGDSAVYLCASSYRGSVYEQYFGPGTRLTVT.

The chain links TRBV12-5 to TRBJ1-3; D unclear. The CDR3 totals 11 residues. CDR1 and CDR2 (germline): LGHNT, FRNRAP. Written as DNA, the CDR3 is TGTGCCAGCACCCCTTCTAACACCATATATTTT. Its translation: CASTPSNTIYF. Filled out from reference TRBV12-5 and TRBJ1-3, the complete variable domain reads DARVTQTPRHKVTEMGQEVTMRCQPILGHNTVFWYRQTMMQGLELLAYFRNRAPLDDSGMPKDRFSAEMPDATLATLKIQPSEPRDSAVYFCASTPSNTIYFGEGSWLTVV.

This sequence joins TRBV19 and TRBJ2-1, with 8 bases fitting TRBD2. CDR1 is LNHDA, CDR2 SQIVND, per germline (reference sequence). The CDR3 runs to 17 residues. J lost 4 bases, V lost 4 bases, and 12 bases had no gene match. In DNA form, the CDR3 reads TGTGCCAGTAGTAGGGAGCTGTTTGGCGGGAGGTACAATGAGCAGTTCTTC. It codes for CASSRELFGGRYNEQFF. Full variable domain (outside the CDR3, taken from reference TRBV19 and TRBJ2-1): DGGITQSPKYLFRKEGQNVTLSCEQNLNHDAMYWYRQDPGQGLRLIYYSQIVNDFQKGDIAEGYSVSREKKESFPLTVTSAQKNPTAFYLCASSRELFGGRYNEQFFGPGTRLTVL.

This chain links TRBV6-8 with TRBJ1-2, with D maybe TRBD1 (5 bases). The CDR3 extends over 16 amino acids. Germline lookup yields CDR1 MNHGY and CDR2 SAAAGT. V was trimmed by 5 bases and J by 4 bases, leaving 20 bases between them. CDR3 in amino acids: CASSTPTPGPRYGYTF. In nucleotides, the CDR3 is TGTGCCAGCAGTACCCCAACCCCGGGACCGCGCTATGGCTACACCTTC.

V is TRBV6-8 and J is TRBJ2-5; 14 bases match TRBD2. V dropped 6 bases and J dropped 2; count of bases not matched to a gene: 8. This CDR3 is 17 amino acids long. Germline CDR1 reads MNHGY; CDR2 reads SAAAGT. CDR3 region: CASRGTSGSDGQETQYF. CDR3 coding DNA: TGTGCCAGCAGAGGGACTAGCGGGAGTGACGGGCAAGAGACCCAGTACTTC.

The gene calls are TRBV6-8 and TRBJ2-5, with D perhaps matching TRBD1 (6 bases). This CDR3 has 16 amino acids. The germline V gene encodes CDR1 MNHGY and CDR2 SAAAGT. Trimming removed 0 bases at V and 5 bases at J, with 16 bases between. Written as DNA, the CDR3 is TGTGCCAGCAGTTACTCATCCAGGGGTATCGATGAGACCCAGTACTTC. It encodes CASSYSSRGIDETQYF.

CDR3 bases: TGTGCCAGCAGTTACGGAGGGTCCTACGAGCAGTACTTC. It translates to CASSYGGSYEQYF. The V call is TRBV6-8, the J call TRBJ2-7; tentatively, D is TRBD2 (6 bases). The CDR3 length is 13 residues. Trimming stripped 2 bases from V and 1 base from J, with 6 bases between. The germline gives CDR1 MNHGY, CDR2 SAAAGT.

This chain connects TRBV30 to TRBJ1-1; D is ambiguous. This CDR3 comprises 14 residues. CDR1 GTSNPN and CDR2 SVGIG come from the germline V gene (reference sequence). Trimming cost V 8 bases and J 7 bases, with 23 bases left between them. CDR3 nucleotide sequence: TGTGCCCGGTACACAGACGGCCAAAAGGGTGAAGCTTTCTTT. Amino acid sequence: CARYTDGQKGEAFF.

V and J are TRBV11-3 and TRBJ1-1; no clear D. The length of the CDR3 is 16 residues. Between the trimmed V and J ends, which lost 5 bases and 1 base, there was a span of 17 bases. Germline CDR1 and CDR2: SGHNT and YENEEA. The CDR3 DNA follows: TGTGCCAGCAGCCCCCGAGGTCTCCCACAGAACACTGAAGCTTTCTTT. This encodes CASSPRGLPQNTEAFF. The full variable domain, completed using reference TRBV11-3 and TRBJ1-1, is EAGVVQSPRYKIIEKKQPVAFWCNPISGHNTLYWYLQNLGQGPELLIRYENEEAVDDSQLPKDRFSAERLKGVDSTLKIQPAELGDSAVYLCASSPRGLPQNTEAFFGQGTRLTVV.

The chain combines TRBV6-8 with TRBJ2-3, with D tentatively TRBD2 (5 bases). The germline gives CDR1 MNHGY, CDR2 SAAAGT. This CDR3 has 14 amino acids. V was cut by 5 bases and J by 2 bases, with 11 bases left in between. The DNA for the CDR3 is TGTGCCAGCAGTGCGGGCGGTAACACAGATACGCAGTATTTT. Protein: CASSAGGNTDTQYF.

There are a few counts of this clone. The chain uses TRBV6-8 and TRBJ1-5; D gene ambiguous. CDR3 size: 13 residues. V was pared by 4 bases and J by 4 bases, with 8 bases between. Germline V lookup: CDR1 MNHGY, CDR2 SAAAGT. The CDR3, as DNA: TGTGCCAGCAGTTTTCAGGTGAATCAGCCCCAGCATTTT. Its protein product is CASSFQVNQPQHF.

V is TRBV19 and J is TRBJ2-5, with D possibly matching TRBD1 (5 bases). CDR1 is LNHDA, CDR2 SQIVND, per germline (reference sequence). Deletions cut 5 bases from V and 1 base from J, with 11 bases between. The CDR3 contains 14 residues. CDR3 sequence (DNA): TGTGCCAGTAGTGAAGGACAACCCCAAGAGACCCAGTACTTC. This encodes CASSEGQPQETQYF.

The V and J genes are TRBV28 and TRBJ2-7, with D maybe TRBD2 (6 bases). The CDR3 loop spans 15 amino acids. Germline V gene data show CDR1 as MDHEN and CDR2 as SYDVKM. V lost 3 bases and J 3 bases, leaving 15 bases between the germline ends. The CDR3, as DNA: TGTGCCAGCAGTTTGGAGGGGATTAACCACTACGAGCAGTACTTC. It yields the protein CASSLEGINHYEQYF.

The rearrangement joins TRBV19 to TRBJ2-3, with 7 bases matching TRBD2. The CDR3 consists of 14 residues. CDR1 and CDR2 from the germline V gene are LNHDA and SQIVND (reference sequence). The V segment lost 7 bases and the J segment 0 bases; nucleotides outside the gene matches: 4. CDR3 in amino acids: CASKFGGSTDTQYF. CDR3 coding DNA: TGTGCCAGTAAATTCGGGGGGAGCACAGATACGCAGTATTTT.

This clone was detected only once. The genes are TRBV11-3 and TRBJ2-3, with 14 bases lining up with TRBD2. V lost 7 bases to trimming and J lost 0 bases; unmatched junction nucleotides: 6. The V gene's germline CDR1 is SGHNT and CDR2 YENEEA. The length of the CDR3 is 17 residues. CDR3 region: CASTGLAGVLSTDTQYF. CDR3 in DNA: TGTGCCAGCACGGGACTAGCGGGAGTTCTGAGCACAGATACGCAGTATTTT. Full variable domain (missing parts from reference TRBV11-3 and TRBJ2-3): EAGVVQSPRYKIIEKKQPVAFWCNPISGHNTLYWYLQNLGQGPELLIRYENEEAVDDSQLPKDRFSAERLKGVDSTLKIQPAELGDSAVYLCASTGLAGVLSTDTQYFGPGTRLTVL.

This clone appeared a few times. CDR3 bases: TGTGCCAGCAGCTCGACAGGGTCGGCGACTGAAGCTTTCTTT. This encodes CASSSTGSATEAFF. V is TRBV11-3 and J is TRBJ1-1; TRBD1 aligns across 7 bases. The CDR3 spans 14 residues. Germline loops: CDR1 SGHNT, CDR2 YENEEA. V shed 4 bases, J shed 5 bases, and the junction held 7 bases outside the gene matches.

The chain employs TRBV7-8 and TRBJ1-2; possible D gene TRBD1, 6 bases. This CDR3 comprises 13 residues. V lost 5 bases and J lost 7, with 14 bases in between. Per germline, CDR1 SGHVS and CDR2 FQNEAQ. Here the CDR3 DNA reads TGTGCCAGCAGCGAACCGAGGGGGGGTGGCTACACCTTC. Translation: CASSEPRGGGYTF.

CDR3 nucleotide sequence: TGTGCCACCGCGGGGGGGTTGGGCAATCAGCCCCAGCATTTT. Translating gives CATAGGLGNQPQHF. This sequence joins TRBV6-8 and TRBJ1-5, with D possibly TRBD1 on 5 matching bases. The CDR3 has 14 amino acids. Trimming took off 10 bases at V and 2 bases at J, with 15 bases between the two ends. CDR1 and CDR2 from the germline V gene are MNHGY and SAAAGT.

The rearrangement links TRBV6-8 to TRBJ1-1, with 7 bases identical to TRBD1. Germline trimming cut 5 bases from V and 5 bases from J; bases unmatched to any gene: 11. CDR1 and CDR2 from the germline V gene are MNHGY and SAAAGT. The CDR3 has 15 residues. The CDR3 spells CASSNERQGRTEAFF. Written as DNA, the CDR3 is TGTGCCAGCAGTAACGAACGACAGGGTCGTACTGAAGCTTTCTTT.

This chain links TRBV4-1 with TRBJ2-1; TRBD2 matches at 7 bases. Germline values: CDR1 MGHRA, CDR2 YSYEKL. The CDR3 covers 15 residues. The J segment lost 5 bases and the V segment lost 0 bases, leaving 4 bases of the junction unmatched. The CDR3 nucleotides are TGCGCCAGCAGCCAAGATTTCGGGAGGCACAATGAGCAGTTCTTC. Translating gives CASSQDFGRHNEQFF.

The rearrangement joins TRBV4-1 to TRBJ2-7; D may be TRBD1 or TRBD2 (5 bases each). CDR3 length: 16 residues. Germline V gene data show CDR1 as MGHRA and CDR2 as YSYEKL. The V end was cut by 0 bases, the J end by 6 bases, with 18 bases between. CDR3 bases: TGCGCCAGCAGCCAAGAATTGGGGGACCACCGCTCCGAGCAGTACTTC. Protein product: CASSQELGDHRSEQYF.

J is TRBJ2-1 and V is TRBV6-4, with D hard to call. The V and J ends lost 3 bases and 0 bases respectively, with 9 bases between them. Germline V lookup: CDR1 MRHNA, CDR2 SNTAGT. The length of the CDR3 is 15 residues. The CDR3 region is CASSEMATSYNEQFF. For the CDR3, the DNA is TGTGCCAGCAGTGAAATGGCCACCTCCTACAATGAGCAGTTCTTC.